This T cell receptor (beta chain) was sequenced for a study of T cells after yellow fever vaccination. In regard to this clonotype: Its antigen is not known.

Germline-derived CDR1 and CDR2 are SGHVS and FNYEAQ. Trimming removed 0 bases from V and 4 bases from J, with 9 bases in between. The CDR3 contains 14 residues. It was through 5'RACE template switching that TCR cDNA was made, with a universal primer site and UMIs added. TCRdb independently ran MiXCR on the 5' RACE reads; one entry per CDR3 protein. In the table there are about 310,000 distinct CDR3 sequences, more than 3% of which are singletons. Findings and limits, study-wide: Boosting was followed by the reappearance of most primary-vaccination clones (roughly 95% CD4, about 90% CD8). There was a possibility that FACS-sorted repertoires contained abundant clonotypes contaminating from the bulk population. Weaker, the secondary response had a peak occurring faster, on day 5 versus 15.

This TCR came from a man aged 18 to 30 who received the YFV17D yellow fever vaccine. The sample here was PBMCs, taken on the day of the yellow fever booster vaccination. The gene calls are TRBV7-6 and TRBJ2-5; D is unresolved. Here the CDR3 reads CASSLAPNGETQYF. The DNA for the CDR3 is TGTGCCAGCAGCTTAGCGCCCAATGGAGAGACCCAGTACTTC.